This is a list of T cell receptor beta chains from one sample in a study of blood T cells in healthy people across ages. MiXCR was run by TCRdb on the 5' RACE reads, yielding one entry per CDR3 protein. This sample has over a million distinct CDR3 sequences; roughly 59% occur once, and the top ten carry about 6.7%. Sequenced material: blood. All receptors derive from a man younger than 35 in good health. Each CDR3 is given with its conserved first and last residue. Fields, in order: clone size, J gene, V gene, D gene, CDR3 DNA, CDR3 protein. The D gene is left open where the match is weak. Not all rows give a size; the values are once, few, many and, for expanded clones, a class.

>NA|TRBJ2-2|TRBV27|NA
TGTGCCAGCAGCCTCCCAGGGTCCGGGGAGCTGTTTTTT
CASSLPGSGELFF
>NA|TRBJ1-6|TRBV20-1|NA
TGCAGTGCTAGAGATTACAGGGAATCCCCCCTCCACTTT
CSARDYRESPLHF
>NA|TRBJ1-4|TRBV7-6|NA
TGTGCCAGCAGCTTAGCTGGGGGCTATGAAAAACTGTTTTTT
CASSLAGGYEKLFF
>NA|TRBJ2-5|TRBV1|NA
TGCACCAGCAGCCAAGCTAGCGGGAGTAAAGAGACCCAGTACTTC
CTSSQASGSKETQYF
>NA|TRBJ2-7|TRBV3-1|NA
TGTGCCAGCAGCCGACAGACTTACTACGAGCAGTACTTC
CASSRQTYYEQYF
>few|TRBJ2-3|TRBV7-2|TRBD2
TGTGCCAGCAGCTTACGACTAGCGGGAGGAGCAGATACGCAGTATTTT
CASSLRLAGGADTQYF
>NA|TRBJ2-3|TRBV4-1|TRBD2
TGCGCCAGCAGCCAAGGCAGGGGCGGGAGGTTGACGGATACGCAGTATTTT
CASSQGRGGRLTDTQYF
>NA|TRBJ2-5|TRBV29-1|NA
TGCAGCGTTGAGGGTGGGTTGGCCGACCTCCTTGAGACCCAGTACTTC
CSVEGGLADLLETQYF
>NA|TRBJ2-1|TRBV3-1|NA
TGCGCCAGCAGCCAAGACCGCGACAATGAGCAGTTCTTC
CASSQDRDNEQFF
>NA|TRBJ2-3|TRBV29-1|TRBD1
TGCAGCGTTGGGACAGGGGGTTCAGATACGCAGTATTTT
CSVGTGGSDTQYF
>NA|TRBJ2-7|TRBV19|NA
TGTGCCAGTAGTTCCCGGACCGTCTTTTACGAGCAGTACTTC
CASSSRTVFYEQYF
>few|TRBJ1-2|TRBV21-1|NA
TGTGCCAGCAGCATAATAACGGGAAATAGTGGCTACACCTTC
CASSIITGNSGYTF
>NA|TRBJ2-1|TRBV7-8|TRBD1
TGTGCCAGCAGCAACATCGGGACAGGGGTCGATGAGCAGTTCTTC
CASSNIGTGVDEQFF
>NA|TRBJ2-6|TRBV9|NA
TGTGCCAGCTCCGAAGAAAGTGCTGGGGCCAACGTCCTGACTTTC
CASSEESAGANVLTF
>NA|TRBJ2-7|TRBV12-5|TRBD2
TGTGCTAGTGGTGTACTAGCGGGAGATAGATACGAGCAGTACTTC
CASGVLAGDRYEQYF
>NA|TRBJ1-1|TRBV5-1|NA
TGCGCCAGCAGCTCCCAAATCGGGGCAAACACTGAAGCTTTCTTT
CASSSQIGANTEAFF
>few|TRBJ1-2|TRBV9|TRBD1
TGTGCCAGCAGCCTAGGGACAGCGAATAACTATGGCTACACCTTC
CASSLGTANNYGYTF
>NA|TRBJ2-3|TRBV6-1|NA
TGTGCCAGCAGCCCCTTGACCGATAGCACAGATACGCAGTATTTT
CASSPLTDSTDTQYF
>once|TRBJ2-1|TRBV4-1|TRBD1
TGCGCCAGCAGCCAAGAGGGACCGACAGGGCTAGATGAGCAGTTCTTC
CASSQEGPTGLDEQFF
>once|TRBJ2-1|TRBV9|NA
TGTGCCAGCAGCGTAGCGGGTACGGGCAATGAGCAGTTCTTC
CASSVAGTGNEQFF
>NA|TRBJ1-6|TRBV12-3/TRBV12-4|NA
TGTGCCAGCAGTTTACATTTAGAAGGCTCACCCCTCCACTTT
CASSLHLEGSPLHF
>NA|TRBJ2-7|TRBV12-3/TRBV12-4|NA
TGTGCCAGCAGAACACAGGGAAAGCACGAGCAGTACTTC
CASRTQGKHEQYF
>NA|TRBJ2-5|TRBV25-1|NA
TGTGCCAGCAGTGGGGGGGCCGAAGAGACCCAGTACTTC
CASSGGAEETQYF
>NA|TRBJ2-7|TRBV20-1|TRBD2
TGCAGTGCTCAAGGGACTAGCGGGTACAATGAGCAGTACTTC
CSAQGTSGYNEQYF
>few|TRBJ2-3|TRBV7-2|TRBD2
TGTGCCAGCAGCACGACTAGCGGGGCGCTCACAGATACGCAGTATTTT
CASSTTSGALTDTQYF
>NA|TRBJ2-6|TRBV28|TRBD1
TGTGCCAGCAGTTTACTACAGGGGTATAGGGCCAACGTCCTGACTTTC
CASSLLQGYRANVLTF
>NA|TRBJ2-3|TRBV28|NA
TGTGCGACCCAAAGCACAGATACGCAGTATTTT
CATQSTDTQYF
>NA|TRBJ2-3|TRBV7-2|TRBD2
TGTGCCAGCCCCTTAGCGGGAGCTAGCACAGATACGCAGTATTTT
CASPLAGASTDTQYF
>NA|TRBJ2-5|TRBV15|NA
TGTGCCACCAGCAGAGATCTGGGCCGGGTTCAAGAGACCCAGTACTTC
CATSRDLGRVQETQYF